Listed here are 19 T cell receptor beta chains from one sample, sequenced in a study of blood T cell repertoires in COVID-19. TCRdb's table, derived via immunoSEQ multiplex PCR, lists solely in-frame clones and lacks some. The repertoire holds approximately 75,000 clones, 86% seen once, with 6.3% in the top ten. Sequencing was done on a sample of peripheral blood. The source is a man aged 80 or over with COVID-19, enrolled during active disease.

This clone has only one observation. The chain recombines TRBV5-6 with TRBJ1-2; 7 nucleotides match TRBD1. V shed 4 bases, J shed 0 bases, and the junction held 6 bases outside the gene matches. Germline CDR1 reads SGHDT; CDR2 reads YYEEEE. The CDR3 is made up of 15 amino acids. The chain's CDR3 is CASSPPGTANYGYTF. Here the CDR3 DNA reads TGTGCCAGCAGCCCGCCAGGGACAGCTAACTATGGCTACACCTTC.

The chain links TRBV19 to TRBJ2-7; the D gene is possibly TRBD1 (6 bases). The CDR3 totals 15 residues. Germline CDR1 LNHDA, CDR2 SQIVND (reference sequence). V lost 5 bases, J lost 3 bases, and 17 bases lay in between. The CDR3 nucleotides are TGTGCCAGTAGTCTGGATCTGGACAGACTCTACGAGCAGTACTTC. Translated: CASSLDLDRLYEQYF.

In this sample, this clone turned up a few times. The rearrangement links TRBV9 to TRBJ2-5, with a tentative D call TRBD2 (6 bases). Germline V gene sequence: CDR1 SGDLS, CDR2 YYNGEE. V lost 4 bases and J lost 5, with 15 bases in between. The CDR3 is 14 residues long. Here the CDR3 reads CASSPEGGTETQYF. The CDR3 coding sequence is TGTGCCAGCAGCCCCGAAGGAGGGACCGAGACCCAGTACTTC.

The V call is TRBV6-2 or TRBV6-3, the J call TRBJ2-2; D is possibly TRBD2 (7 bases). Per germline, CDR1 MNHEY and CDR2 SVGEGT. Trimming took off 2 bases at V and 4 bases at J, with 23 bases between the two ends. The CDR3 contains 19 residues. The CDR3 protein is CASSYAAWGGQFATGELFF. CDR3 sequence (DNA): TGTGCCAGCAGTTACGCTGCGTGGGGGGGGCAATTCGCCACCGGGGAGCTGTTTTTT.

The chain combines TRBV7-6 with TRBJ1-2; perhaps TRBD1 as D (5 bases). The CDR3 is made up of 17 amino acids. The germline V and J ends were trimmed by 1 base and 0 bases, with 15 bases remaining between them. The germline V gene has CDR1 SGHVS and CDR2 FNYEAQ. CDR3: CASSLVSGTYSNYGYTF. In DNA form, the CDR3 reads TGTGCCAGCAGCTTAGTGTCCGGGACTTACTCTAACTATGGCTACACCTTC.

This chain connects TRBV12-3 or TRBV12-4 to TRBJ1-1; no firm D call. With 5 bases removed from V and 3 bases from J, the gap between germline ends came to 10 bases. The CDR3 totals 13 residues. The CDR3 nucleotides are TGTGCCAGCAGTCCTGAGTACTACACTGAAGCTTTCTTT. This gives the protein CASSPEYYTEAFF.

CDR3 bases: TGTGCCAGCAGCGTAGCCCCACCGGGACAGGGGATTCGCTATGGCTACACCTTC. Its protein is CASSVAPPGQGIRYGYTF. The V call is TRBV9, the J call TRBJ1-2; TRBD1 aligns across 10 bases. The ends lost 0 bases at V and 4 bases at J; junction bases unmatched: 12. The CDR3 is 18 residues long. Looked up from germline, CDR1 is SGDLS and CDR2 is YYNGEE.

The chain couples TRBV18 to TRBJ2-3; 8 bases are a match to TRBD2. Germline loops: CDR1 KGHSH, CDR2 LQKENI. J was trimmed by 1 base and V by 3 bases; bases with no gene match: 0. The CDR3 loop spans 14 amino acids. CDR3 region: CASSPSGGTDTQYF. Written as DNA, the CDR3 is TGTGCCAGCTCACCTAGCGGGGGCACAGATACGCAGTATTTT.

V usage is TRBV5-5 and J usage is TRBJ2-5, with a possible D match to TRBD2 (5 bases). Germline CDR1 is SGHKS and CDR2 is YYEKEE (reference sequence). The V end lost 0 bases, the J end lost 5 bases, and 8 bases lay between the germline ends. The length of the CDR3 is 13 residues. For the CDR3, the DNA is TGTGCCAGCAGCTTGGTTGGCGGGGAGACCCAGTACTTC. This sequence encodes CASSLVGGETQYF.

The gene calls are TRBV5-1 and TRBJ2-7; maybe TRBD1 (6 bases). Germline lookup yields CDR1 SGHRS and CDR2 YFSETQ. The CDR3 loop spans 12 amino acids. Deletions cut 4 bases from V and 5 bases from J, with 10 bases between. In nucleotides, the CDR3 is TGCGCCAGCAGCGCCAGGGGTCACGAGCAGTACTTC. Translated: CASSARGHEQYF.

The V and J genes are TRBV28 and TRBJ1-5; possible D gene TRBD1, 5 bases. CDR3 length: 16 amino acids. Germline CDR1 is MDHEN and CDR2 is SYDVKM. The V end lost 0 bases, the J end lost 0 bases, and 9 bases lay between the germline ends. CDR3 nucleotide sequence: TGTGCCAGCAGTTTATGGGTCGACAGTAGCAATCAGCCCCAGCATTTT. Translated, it gives CASSLWVDSSNQPQHF.

This sequence joins TRBV3-1 (or the pseudogene TRBV3-2) and TRBJ2-1, with 7 bases identical to TRBD1. CDR1 and CDR2 (germline): LGHDT, YNNKEL (reference sequence). The CDR3 totals 13 residues. V lost 4 bases and J lost 7; bases outside the gene matches: 4. As DNA, the CDR3 is TGTGCCAGCAGCCCGGTACAGGGGAATGAGCAGTTCTTC. The encoded protein is CASSPVQGNEQFF.

The CDR3 loop is CAISEDRDGYTF. As DNA, the CDR3 is TGTGCCATCAGTGAAGACAGAGATGGCTACACCTTC. This sequence joins TRBV10-3 and TRBJ1-2; a possible D gene is TRBD1 (5 bases). Trimming stripped 3 bases from V and 6 bases from J, with 8 bases between. This CDR3 contains 12 residues. The V gene's germline CDR1 is ENHRY and CDR2 SYGVKD.

This clone was seen only a few times. V is TRBV19 and J is TRBJ2-4; TRBD1 matches 7 bases. CDR3 length: 13 amino acids. With V trimmed by 6 bases and J by 4 bases, 3 bases remained unmatched. Germline V lookup: CDR1 LNHDA, CDR2 SQIVND (reference sequence). The CDR3 loop reads CASSGTAKNIQYF. In DNA form, the CDR3 reads TGTGCCAGTAGCGGGACAGCGAAAAACATTCAGTACTTC.

V gene TRBV3-1 (or the pseudogene TRBV3-2) combines with J gene TRBJ2-1, with D unresolved. The CDR3 loop spans 14 amino acids. Looked up from germline, CDR1 is LGHDT and CDR2 is YNNKEL (reference sequence). Trimming removed 3 bases from V and 1 base from J, with 7 bases in between. Here the CDR3 reads CASSHSGSYNEQFF. DNA for the CDR3: TGTGCCAGCAGCCATTCAGGTTCCTACAATGAGCAGTTCTTC.

The V call is TRBV7-8, the J call TRBJ1-4; 10 bases match TRBD1. The germline V gene has CDR1 SGHVS and CDR2 FQNEAQ. The CDR3 contains 16 residues. J was trimmed by 8 bases and V by 5 bases; bases with no gene match: 11. The CDR3 DNA is TGTGCCAGCAGCCAAAGGCCGGGACAGGGGTTCGAAAAACTGTTTTTT. It encodes CASSQRPGQGFEKLFF.

The CDR3 sequence is CATGQGGANEQFF. CDR3 bases: TGCGCCACTGGGCAGGGAGGGGCCAATGAGCAGTTCTTC. The chain has TRBV5-1 and TRBJ2-1; 7 bases match TRBD2. The ends lost 9 bases at V and 6 bases at J; junction bases unmatched: 9. Germline-derived CDR1 and CDR2 are SGHRS and YFSETQ. There are 13 residues in the CDR3. Filled out from reference TRBV5-1 and TRBJ2-1, the complete variable domain reads KAGVTQTPRYLIKTRGQQVTLSCSPISGHRSVSWYQQTPGQGLQFLFEYFSETQRNKGNFPGRFSGRQFSNSRSEMNVSTLELGDSALYLCATGQGGANEQFFGPGTRLTVL.

The chain has TRBV2 and TRBJ2-3; 12 nucleotides match TRBD2. Per the germline V gene, CDR1 is SNHLY and CDR2 is FYNNEI. V shed 6 bases and J 0 bases; nucleotides not matched to a gene: 4. CDR3 length equals 16 residues. The CDR3 reads CASSRLAGASTDTQYF. The DNA of the CDR3 is TGTGCCAGCAGCAGACTAGCGGGGGCCAGCACAGATACGCAGTATTTT.

This chain uses TRBV3-1 (or the pseudogene TRBV3-2) with TRBJ1-1; 9 bases match TRBD1. This CDR3 spans 14 amino acids. The V gene end was trimmed by 4 bases and the J gene end by 3 bases; junction bases not matched to a gene: 3. Germline CDR1 reads LGHDT; CDR2 reads YNNKEL (reference sequence). Here the CDR3 reads CASSLQGADTEAFF. The CDR3, as DNA: TGTGCCAGCAGCCTACAGGGGGCGGACACTGAAGCTTTCTTT.